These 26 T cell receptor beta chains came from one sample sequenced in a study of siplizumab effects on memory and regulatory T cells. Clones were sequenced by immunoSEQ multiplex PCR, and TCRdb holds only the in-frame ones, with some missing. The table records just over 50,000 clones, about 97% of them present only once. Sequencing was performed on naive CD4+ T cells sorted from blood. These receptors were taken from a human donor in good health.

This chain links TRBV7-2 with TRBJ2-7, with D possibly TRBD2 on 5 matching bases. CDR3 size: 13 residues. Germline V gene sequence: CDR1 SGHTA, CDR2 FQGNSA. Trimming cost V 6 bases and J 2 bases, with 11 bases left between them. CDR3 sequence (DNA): TGTGCCAGCAGGGCGGACTCCGCCTACGAGCAGTACTTC. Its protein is CASRADSAYEQYF.

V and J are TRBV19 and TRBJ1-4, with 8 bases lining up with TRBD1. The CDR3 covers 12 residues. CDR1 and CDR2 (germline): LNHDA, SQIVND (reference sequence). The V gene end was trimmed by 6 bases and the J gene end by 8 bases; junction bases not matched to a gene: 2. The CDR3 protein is CASSHRGEKLFF. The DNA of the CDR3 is TGTGCCAGTAGCCACAGGGGGGAAAAACTGTTTTTT.

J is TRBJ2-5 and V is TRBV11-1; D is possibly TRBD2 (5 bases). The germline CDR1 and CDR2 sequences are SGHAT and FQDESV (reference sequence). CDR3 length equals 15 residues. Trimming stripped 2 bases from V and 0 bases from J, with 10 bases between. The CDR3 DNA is TGTGCCAGCAGCTTAAATCCGGGGAACCAAGAGACCCAGTACTTC. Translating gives CASSLNPGNQETQYF.

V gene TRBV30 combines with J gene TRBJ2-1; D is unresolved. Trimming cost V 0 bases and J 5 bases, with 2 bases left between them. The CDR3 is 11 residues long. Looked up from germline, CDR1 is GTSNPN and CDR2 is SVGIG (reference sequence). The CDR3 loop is CAWSVNNEQFF. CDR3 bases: TGTGCCTGGAGTGTCAACAATGAGCAGTTCTTC.

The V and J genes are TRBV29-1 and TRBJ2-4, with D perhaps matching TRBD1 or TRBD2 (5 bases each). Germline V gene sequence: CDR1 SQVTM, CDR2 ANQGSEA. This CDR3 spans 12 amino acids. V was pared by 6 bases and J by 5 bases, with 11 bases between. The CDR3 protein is CSVIPGQNIQYF. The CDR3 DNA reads TGCAGCGTCATACCGGGACAAAACATTCAGTACTTC.

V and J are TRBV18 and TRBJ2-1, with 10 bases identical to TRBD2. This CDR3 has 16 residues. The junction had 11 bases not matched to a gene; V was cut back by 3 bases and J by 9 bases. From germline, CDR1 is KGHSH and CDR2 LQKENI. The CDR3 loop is CASSPTPSGRAGEQFF. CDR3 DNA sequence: TGTGCCAGCTCACCGACGCCAAGCGGGAGGGCCGGTGAGCAGTTCTTC. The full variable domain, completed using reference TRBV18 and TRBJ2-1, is NAGVMQNPRHLVRRRGQEARLRCSPMKGHSHVYWYRQLPEEGLKFMVYLQKENIIDESGMPKERFSAEFPKEGPSILRIQQVVRGDSAAYFCASSPTPSGRAGEQFFGPGTRLTVL.

The CDR3 here is CASSLLTGGKDTQYF. CDR3 sequence (DNA): TGTGCCAGCAGTCTCTTAACGGGCGGGAAAGATACGCAGTATTTT. This rearrangement joins TRBV6-1 to TRBJ2-3, with D tentatively TRBD2 (6 bases). In germline, CDR1 is MNHNS, CDR2 SASEGT. Trimming left V 5 bases short and J 5 bases short, with 17 bases between. This CDR3 is 15 amino acids long.

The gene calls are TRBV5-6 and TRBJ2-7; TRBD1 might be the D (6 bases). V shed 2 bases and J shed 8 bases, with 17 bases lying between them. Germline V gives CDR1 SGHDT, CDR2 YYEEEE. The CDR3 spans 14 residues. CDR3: CASSLGQFYDQQYF. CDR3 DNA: TGTGCCAGCAGCTTAGGACAGTTCTACGATCAGCAGTACTTC.

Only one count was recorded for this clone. The CDR3 loop reads CASSPKGANTEAFF. The CDR3 bases are TGTGCCAGCTCACCAAAAGGAGCCAATACTGAAGCTTTCTTT. The chain couples TRBV18 to TRBJ1-1; the D is unclear. V lost 2 bases, J lost 5 bases, and 12 bases lay in between. This CDR3 has 14 amino acids. The germline CDR1 and CDR2 sequences are KGHSH and LQKENI.

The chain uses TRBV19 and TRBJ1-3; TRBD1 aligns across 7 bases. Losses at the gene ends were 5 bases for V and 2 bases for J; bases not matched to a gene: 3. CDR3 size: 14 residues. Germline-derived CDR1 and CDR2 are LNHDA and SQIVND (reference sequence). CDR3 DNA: TGTGCCAGTAGTGGGACAGAACCTGGAAACACCATATATTTT. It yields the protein CASSGTEPGNTIYF.

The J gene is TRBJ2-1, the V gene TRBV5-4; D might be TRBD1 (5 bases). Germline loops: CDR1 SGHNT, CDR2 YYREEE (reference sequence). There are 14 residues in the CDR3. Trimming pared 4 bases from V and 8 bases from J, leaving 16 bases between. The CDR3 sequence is CASSRQTLGDEQFF. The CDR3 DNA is TGTGCCAGCAGCCGACAGACTCTAGGGGATGAGCAGTTCTTC.

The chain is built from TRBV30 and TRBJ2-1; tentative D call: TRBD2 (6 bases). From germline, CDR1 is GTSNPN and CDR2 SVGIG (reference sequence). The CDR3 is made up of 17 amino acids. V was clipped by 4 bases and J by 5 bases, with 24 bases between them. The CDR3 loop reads CAWNGFGGGRLDNEQFF. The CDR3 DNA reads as TGTGCCTGGAACGGGTTTGGGGGAGGAAGGTTGGACAATGAGCAGTTCTTC.

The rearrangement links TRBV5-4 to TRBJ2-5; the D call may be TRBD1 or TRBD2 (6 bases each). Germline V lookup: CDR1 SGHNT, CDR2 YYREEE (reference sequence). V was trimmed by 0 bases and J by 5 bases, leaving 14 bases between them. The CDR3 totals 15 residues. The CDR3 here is CASSLGGADGETQYF. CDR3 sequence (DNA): TGTGCCAGCAGCTTGGGGGGGGCAGATGGGGAGACCCAGTACTTC.

The CDR3 coding sequence is TGTGCCAGCAGCACTCAAGGACTAGCAGATACGCAGTATTTT. This gives the protein CASSTQGLADTQYF. The J gene is TRBJ2-3, the V gene TRBV7-9; 7 nucleotides agree with TRBD2. V lost 5 bases and J lost 4; bases outside the gene matches: 6. The CDR3 extends over 14 amino acids. CDR1 SEHNR and CDR2 FQNEAQ come from the germline V gene (reference sequence).

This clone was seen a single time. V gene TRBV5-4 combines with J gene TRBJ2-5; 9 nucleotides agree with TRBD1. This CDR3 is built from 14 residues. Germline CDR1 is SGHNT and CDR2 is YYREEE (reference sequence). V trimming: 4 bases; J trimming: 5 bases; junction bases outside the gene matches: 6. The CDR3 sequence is CASSGDRESETQYF. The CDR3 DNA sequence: TGTGCCAGCAGCGGGGACAGGGAGTCCGAGACCCAGTACTTC. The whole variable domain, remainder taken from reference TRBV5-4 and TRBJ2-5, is ETGVTQSPTHLIKTRGQQVTLRCSSQSGHNTVSWYQQALGQGPQFIFQYYREEENGRGNFPPRFSGLQFPNYSSELNVNALELDDSALYLCASSGDRESETQYFGPGTRLLVL.

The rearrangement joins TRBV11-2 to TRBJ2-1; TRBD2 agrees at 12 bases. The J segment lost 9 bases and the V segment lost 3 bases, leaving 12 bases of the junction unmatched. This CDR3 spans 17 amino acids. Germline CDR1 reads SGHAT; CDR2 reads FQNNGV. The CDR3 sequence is CASSFMASGRALSEQFF. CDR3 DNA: TGTGCCAGCAGCTTTATGGCTAGCGGGAGGGCCCTCAGTGAGCAGTTCTTC.

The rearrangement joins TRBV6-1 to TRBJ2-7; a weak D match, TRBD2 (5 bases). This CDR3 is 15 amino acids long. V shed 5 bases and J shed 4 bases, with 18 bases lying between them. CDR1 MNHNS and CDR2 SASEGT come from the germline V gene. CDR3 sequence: CASSSEGLSAYEQYF. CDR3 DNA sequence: TGTGCCAGCAGTTCCGAGGGTCTTAGCGCTTACGAGCAGTACTTC.

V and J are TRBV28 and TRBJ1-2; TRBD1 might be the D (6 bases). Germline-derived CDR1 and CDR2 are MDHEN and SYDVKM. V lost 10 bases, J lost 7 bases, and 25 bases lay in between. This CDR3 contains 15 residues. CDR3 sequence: CATEGGGGRIGGYTF. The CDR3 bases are TGTGCCACAGAAGGGGGGGGAGGCAGAATCGGTGGCTACACCTTC.

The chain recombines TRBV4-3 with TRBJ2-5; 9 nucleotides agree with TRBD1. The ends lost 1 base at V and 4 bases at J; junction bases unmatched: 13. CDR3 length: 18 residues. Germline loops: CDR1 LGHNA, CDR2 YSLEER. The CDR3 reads CASSQAATGTGRGETQYF. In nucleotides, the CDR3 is TGCGCCAGCAGCCAAGCCGCGACCGGGACAGGGAGAGGAGAGACCCAGTACTTC.

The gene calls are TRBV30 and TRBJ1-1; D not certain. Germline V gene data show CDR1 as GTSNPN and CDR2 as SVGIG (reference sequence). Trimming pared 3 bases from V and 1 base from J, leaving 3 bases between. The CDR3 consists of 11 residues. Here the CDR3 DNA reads TGTGCCTGGAGGGGGAACACTGAAGCTTTCTTT. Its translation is CAWRGNTEAFF.

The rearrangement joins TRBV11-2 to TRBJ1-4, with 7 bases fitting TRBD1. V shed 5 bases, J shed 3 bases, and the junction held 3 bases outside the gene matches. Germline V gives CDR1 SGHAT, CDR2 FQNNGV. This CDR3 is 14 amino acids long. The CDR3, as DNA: TGTGCCAGCAGCCGTGACAGGGCTAATGAAAAACTGTTTTTT. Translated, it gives CASSRDRANEKLFF.

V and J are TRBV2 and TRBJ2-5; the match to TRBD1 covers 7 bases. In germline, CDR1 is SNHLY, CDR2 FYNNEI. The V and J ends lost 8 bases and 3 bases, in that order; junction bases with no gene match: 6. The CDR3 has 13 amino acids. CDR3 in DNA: TGTGCCAGCGCGTGGCAGGGGGAAGAGACCCAGTACTTC. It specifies CASAWQGEETQYF.

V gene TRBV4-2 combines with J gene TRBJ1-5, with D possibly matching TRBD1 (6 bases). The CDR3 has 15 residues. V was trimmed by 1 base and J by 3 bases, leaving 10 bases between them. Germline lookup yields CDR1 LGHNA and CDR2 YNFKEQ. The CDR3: CASSQGQGNNQPQHF. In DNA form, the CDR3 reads TGTGCCAGCAGCCAAGGTCAGGGGAACAATCAGCCCCAGCATTTT.

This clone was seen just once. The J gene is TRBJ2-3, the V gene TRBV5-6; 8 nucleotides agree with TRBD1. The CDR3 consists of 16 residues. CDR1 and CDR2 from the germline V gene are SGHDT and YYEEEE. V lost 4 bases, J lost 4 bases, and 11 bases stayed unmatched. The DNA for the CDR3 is TGTGCCAGCAGCCCAGGACAGGGACCCCTGGCAGATACGCAGTATTTT. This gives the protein CASSPGQGPLADTQYF.

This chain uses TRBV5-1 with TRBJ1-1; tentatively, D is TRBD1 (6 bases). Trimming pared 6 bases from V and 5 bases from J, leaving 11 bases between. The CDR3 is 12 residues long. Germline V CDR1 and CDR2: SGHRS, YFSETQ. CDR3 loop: CASNGGPTEAFF. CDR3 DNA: TGCGCCAGCAATGGGGGGCCGACTGAAGCTTTCTTT.

CDR3 region: CASSRTVTGELFF. In DNA, the CDR3 is TGTGCCAGCAGCCGGACGGTCACCGGGGAGCTGTTTTTT. The chain has TRBV7-3 and TRBJ2-2; D unresolved. CDR3 length equals 13 residues. Germline CDR1 SGHTA, CDR2 FQGTGA. V shed 5 bases and J shed 4 bases, with 8 bases lying between them.